The rows below give T cell receptor beta chains drawn from one sample of a study of graft-versus-host responses after intestinal transplantation. TCRdb's copy holds only in-frame clones and misses some; the assay was immunoSEQ multiplex PCR. Of approximately 10,000 clones listed, about 94% are singletons. Sequencing used PBMCs, obtained 8 days after intestinal transplant. The receptors originated from a human patient who received an intestinal transplant, so some T cells may come from the graft donor. CDR3s include the opening cysteine and the closing phenylalanine or tryptophan. A D gene is named only where the DNA matches it firmly. Where a row states a size, it is once, few, many or the class of an expanded clone; other rows omit it.

TRBV7-8,TRBJ1-4,NA,NA,CASTKLVPGGYEKLFF,TGTGCCAGCACCAAACTGGTCCCCGGGGGCTACGAAAAACTGTTTTTT
TRBV30,TRBJ1-3,NA,NA,CAWSVLGNTIYF,TGTGCCTGGAGTGTACTTGGAAACACCATATATTTT
TRBV11-2,TRBJ2-7,NA,NA,CASSRGSSLSINGQYF,TGTGCCAGCAGCCGTGGGTCTAGCTTAAGTATAAACGGGCAGTACTTC
TRBV9,TRBJ2-7,TRBD2,NA,CASSGSGRVDEQYF,TGTGCCAGCAGCGGTAGCGGGAGGGTCGACGAGCAGTACTTC
TRBV18,TRBJ2-2,TRBD2,NA,CASSSTWGGDLTGELFF,TGTGCCAGCTCATCCACCTGGGGAGGGGACTTGACCGGGGAGCTGTTTTTT
TRBV6-1,TRBJ1-4,TRBD1,NA,CASSDGGQGVEKLFF,TGTGCCAGCAGCGACGGGGGACAGGGGGTGGAAAAACTGTTTTTT
TRBV27,TRBJ1-6,NA,NA,CASSEGKSPLHF,TGTGCCAGCAGTGAGGGGAAATCACCCCTCCACTTT
TRBV6-5,TRBJ1-5,NA,NA,CASSYSGSGNQPQHF,TGTGCCAGCAGTTACTCAGGGTCGGGCAATCAGCCCCAGCATTTT
TRBV19,TRBJ1-1,NA,few,CASSLWGDGVNTEAFF,TGTGCCAGTAGTCTCTGGGGGGACGGAGTGAACACTGAAGCTTTCTTT
TRBV27,TRBJ1-2,TRBD1,NA,CASSLGTGTNYGYTF,TGTGCCAGCAGTTTGGGGACAGGGACCAACTATGGCTACACCTTC
TRBV11-2,TRBJ2-1,NA,NA,CASSLVGVYNEQFF,TGTGCCAGCAGCTTAGTCGGAGTCTACAATGAGCAGTTCTTC
TRBV2,TRBJ2-7,TRBD2,once,CASREISGGLDEQYF,TGTGCCAGCAGAGAAATCAGCGGGGGCCTGGACGAGCAGTACTTC
TRBV10-3,TRBJ2-7,NA,NA,CAISESGESYEQYF,TGTGCCATCAGTGAGTCAGGAGAATCCTACGAGCAGTACTTC
TRBV28,TRBJ2-5,NA,NA,CASSFPSQETQYF,TGTGCCAGCAGTTTCCCCAGCCAAGAGACCCAGTACTTC
TRBV18,TRBJ2-7,TRBD1,NA,CASSPGTGGYEQYF,TGTGCCAGCTCACCTGGGACAGGGGGCTACGAGCAGTACTTC
TRBV7-9,TRBJ1-2,NA,few,CASSLGVNYGYTF,TGTGCCAGCAGCTTAGGTGTTAACTATGGCTACACCTTC
TRBV27,TRBJ2-1,NA,NA,CASRASGSNEQFF,TGTGCCAGCAGAGCCAGCGGTTCCAATGAGCAGTTCTTC
TRBV29-1,TRBJ2-7,NA,NA,CSVGTAWEQYF,TGCAGCGTTGGTACAGCGTGGGAGCAGTACTTC
TRBV6-1,TRBJ1-5,NA,NA,CASWDINQPQHF,TGTGCCAGCTGGGACATCAATCAGCCCCAGCATTTT
TRBV7-9,TRBJ2-7,NA,once,CASSSRGVTYEQYF,TGTGCCAGCAGCTCGAGGGGAGTAACCTACGAGCAGTACTTC
TRBV27,TRBJ1-1,TRBD1,NA,CASSGIQTGGRGTEAFF,TGTGCCAGCAGTGGAATCCAGACAGGGGGCCGGGGCACTGAAGCTTTCTTT
TRBV15,TRBJ2-5,NA,once,CATSRDGMYQETQYF,TGTGCCACCAGCAGAGACGGGATGTACCAAGAGACCCAGTACTTC
TRBV28,TRBJ2-7,NA,NA,CASRKVGYEQYF,TGTGCCAGCAGGAAAGTGGGGTACGAGCAGTACTTC
TRBV6-1,TRBJ2-7,NA,NA,CASTPGSSSYEQYF,TGTGCCAGCACCCCTGGTAGCAGCTCCTACGAGCAGTACTTC
TRBV2,TRBJ2-2,TRBD1,NA,CASLTEGGRGAGELFF,TGTGCCAGCCTCACGGAAGGGGGCAGGGGCGCCGGGGAGCTGTTTTTT
TRBV5-4,TRBJ1-1,NA,few,CASSLRAGLGSEAFF,TGTGCCAGCAGCTTGCGGGCAGGCCTGGGTTCTGAAGCTTTCTTT
TRBV5-1,TRBJ1-2,NA,NA,CASSLAGTVYGYTF,TGCGCCAGCAGCTTGGCCGGGACGGTATATGGCTACACCTTC
TRBV27,TRBJ2-7,NA,NA,CASSTSYEAYEQYF,TGTGCCAGCAGTACCTCGTACGAGGCCTACGAGCAGTACTTC
TRBV11-2,TRBJ1-5,NA,NA,CASSLPRNQPQHF,TGTGCCAGCAGCTTGCCTCGCAATCAGCCCCAGCATTTT
TRBV10-3,TRBJ1-2,NA,few,CAIVSPGDNYGYTF,TGTGCCATCGTCTCGCCAGGGGATAACTATGGCTACACCTTC
TRBV2,TRBJ2-4,NA,once,CASSESDPKNIQYF,TGTGCCAGCAGTGAATCCGACCCCAAAAACATTCAGTACTTC
TRBV28,TRBJ1-5,TRBD1,NA,CASSPQGASNQPQHF,TGTGCCAGCAGTCCTCAGGGGGCTAGCAATCAGCCCCAGCATTTT
TRBV6-5,TRBJ2-2,TRBD1,NA,CASSSGQGVSGELFF,TGTGCCAGCAGTTCGGGACAGGGGGTGTCCGGGGAGCTGTTTTTT
TRBV28,TRBJ1-5,NA,NA,CASSLMRGNQPQHF,TGTGCCAGCAGTTTAATGCGGGGCAATCAGCCCCAGCATTTT
TRBV7-9,TRBJ1-6,NA,NA,CASSPSDMGPLHF,TGTGCCAGCAGCCCCTCAGACATGGGACCCCTCCACTTT
TRBV27,TRBJ1-1,NA,NA,CASFKSRFTEAFF,TGTGCCAGTTTCAAATCCAGATTCACTGAAGCTTTCTTT
TRBV19,TRBJ1-1,NA,NA,CASSRDRMNTEAFF,TGTGCCAGTAGTAGGGACCGCATGAACACTGAAGCTTTCTTT
TRBV7-8,TRBJ2-7,TRBD2,NA,CASSLAGGRHEQYF,TGTGCCAGCAGCTTGGCGGGAGGGCGCCACGAGCAGTACTTC
TRBV27,TRBJ1-5,NA,NA,CASSLSGLPYSNQPQHF,TGTGCCAGCAGTTTATCGGGTCTGCCATATAGCAATCAGCCCCAGCATTTT
TRBV29-1,TRBJ1-1,NA,once,CSVLGMNTEAFF,TGCAGCGTACTTGGAATGAACACTGAAGCTTTCTTT
TRBV7-8,TRBJ2-1,NA,NA,CASSFPAVGGLAESSYNEQFF,TGTGCCAGCAGCTTCCCGGCAGTAGGGGGGTTAGCGGAAAGCTCCTACAATGAGCAGTTCTTC
TRBV5-1,TRBJ2-1,TRBD2,NA,CASREGLEYNEQFF,TGCGCCAGCAGGGAGGGACTAGAGTACAATGAGCAGTTCTTC
TRBV19,TRBJ2-7,NA,NA,CASSKTGASYEQYF,TGTGCCAGTAGTAAGACAGGCGCCTCCTACGAGCAGTACTTC
TRBV6-1,TRBJ2-1,NA,NA,CASSEPGLLASPYNEHCIF,TGTGCCAGCAGTGAACCGGGCCTACTAGCTTCTCCTTACAATGAGCATTGTATCTTC
TRBV7-9,TRBJ1-3,NA,NA,CASSLPRVTGNTIYF,TGTGCCAGCAGCCTCCCCAGGGTTACTGGAAACACCATATATTTT
TRBV11-2,TRBJ2-6,NA,NA,CASSFPLTGSGANVLTF,TGTGCCAGCAGCTTCCCCCTCACAGGCAGCGGGGCCAACGTCCTGACTTTC
TRBV28,TRBJ2-5,NA,NA,CASRCLVGRGGEETQYF,TGTGCCAGCAGGTGTTTAGTAGGCAGGGGAGGCGAAGAGACCCAGTACTTC
TRBV4-1,TRBJ2-5,NA,NA,CASSQGSAGRSQETQYF,TGCGCCAGCAGCCAAGGATCCGCAGGGAGATCCCAAGAGACCCAGTACTTC
TRBV6-5,TRBJ1-2,TRBD1,NA,CASSYGTGGNYGYTF,TGTGCCAGCAGTTACGGGACAGGGGGCAACTATGGCTACACCTTC
TRBV19,TRBJ2-7,TRBD2,NA,CASSTPGLAGDGDYEQYF,TGTGCCAGTAGTACTCCGGGACTAGCGGGAGACGGAGACTACGAGCAGTACTTC
TRBV4-1,TRBJ1-2,NA,NA,CASSQGGLGSWMVTF,TGCGCCAGCAGCCAGGGGGGGTTGGGGTCCTGGATGGTGACCTTC
TRBV28,TRBJ2-1,NA,NA,CATEMTGNNEQFF,TGTGCCACTGAAATGACCGGGAACAATGAGCAGTTCTTC
TRBV9,TRBJ2-5,TRBD1,NA,CASSKWDSQIETQYF,TGTGCCAGCAGCAAGTGGGACAGTCAGATAGAGACCCAGTACTTC
TRBV4-1,TRBJ2-7,NA,NA,CASSQANGGFGEQYF,TGCGCCAGCAGCCAAGCTAACGGAGGGTTTGGGGAGCAGTACTTC
TRBV18,TRBJ1-2,TRBD1,NA,CASSSNTQGDYGYTF,TGTGCCAGCTCGTCAAACACCCAGGGGGACTATGGCTACACCTTC
TRBV27,TRBJ2-7,NA,NA,CASSLPGAYEQYF,TGTGCCAGCAGTTTACCGGGGGCCTACGAGCAGTACTTC
TRBV6-6,TRBJ2-7,TRBD1,NA,CASSYPGQRGYEQYF,TGTGCCAGCAGTTACCCGGGACAGAGGGGGTACGAGCAGTACTTC
TRBV30,TRBJ2-7,NA,once,CAWSAGVSPYEQYF,TGTGCCTGGAGTGCTGGGGTTTCACCCTACGAGCAGTACTTC